This entry features one T cell receptor beta chain sequence. What it recognizes is unknown. TCRdb itself ran the 5' RACE reads through MiXCR, one entry per CDR3 protein. The repertoire includes approximately 330,000 distinct CDR3 sequences, around an eighth of them detected once, and 3.2% sits in the top ten. The data stem from a study of T cells after yellow fever vaccination. Study outcomes and limitations: Clones that expanded after primary vaccination mostly reappeared after the booster (96% CD4, approximately 85% CD8). Compared with primary, the secondary response was weaker and peaked at day 5, not 15.

The germline gives CDR1 SGDLS, CDR2 YYNGEE. This CDR3 has 15 residues. The ends lost 4 bases at V and 3 bases at J; junction bases unmatched: 7. The chain has TRBV9 and TRBJ2-3, with TRBD2 identical over 8 bases. The specimen comprised CD4+ T cells sorted from PBMCs, sampled 15 days after the yellow fever booster vaccination. The sequence derives from a man aged 18 to 29 who received the YFV17D yellow fever vaccine. Here the CDR3 DNA reads TGTGCCAGCAGCACCAGCGGGGGTCGGACAGATACGCAGTATTTT. It specifies CASSTSGGRTDTQYF.